This record looks at one T cell receptor (beta chain) sequence and its context. Here immunoSEQ multiplex PCR was the method, and the copy in TCRdb shows in-frame clones only, minus some. This sample yields around 100,000 clones, of which around 87% are seen a single time; approximately 10% belongs to the top ten. This specimen comes from a study of T cell responses to AZD1222 COVID-19 vaccine. The sample was peripheral blood, taken 28 days after the second AZD1222 dose. The receptor comes from an adult who received the AZD1222 COVID-19 vaccine.

This CDR3 reads CASSYSDRYSNQPQHF. CDR3 DNA sequence: TGTGCCAGCAGTTATTCGGACAGGTATAGCAATCAGCCCCAGCATTTT. The genes are TRBV6-6 and TRBJ1-5; 7 bases are shared with TRBD1. The CDR3 is 16 amino acids. The ends lost 3 bases at V and 0 bases at J; junction bases unmatched: 5. The germline CDR1 and CDR2 sequences are MNHNY and SVGAGI (reference sequence).